These T cell receptor beta chains were read from a single sample in a study of shared clonotypes between healthy human individuals. Sequenced by immunoSEQ multiplex PCR; TCRdb stores in-frame clones only, minus some. The table includes around 440,000 clones, 77% detected once. The sample comprised PBMCs. All receptors come from a woman aged 40 to 50 in good health. Some clones in this sample may be carry-over from other donors' samples. Both conserved end residues are part of each CDR3. Each record gives: clone size, V gene, J gene, D gene, CDR3 protein, CDR3 DNA. D genes are given only for firm matches. Clone size is shown for a subset of rows, as once, few, many or a class of expanded clone.

abundance: once; v_gene: TRBV2; j_gene: TRBJ1-1; d_gene: TRBD1; CDR3aa: CASSLYTGEVTEAFF; CDR3nt: TGTGCCAGCAGTCTATATACAGGGGAGGTCACTGAAGCTTTCTTT
abundance: NA; v_gene: TRBV5-1; j_gene: TRBJ2-5; d_gene: NA; CDR3aa: CASSPYFEETQYF; CDR3nt: TGCGCCAGCAGCCCCTACTTCGAAGAGACCCAGTACTTC
abundance: once; v_gene: TRBV4-1; j_gene: TRBJ2-1; d_gene: NA; CDR3aa: CASSQVWKNEQFF; CDR3nt: TGCGCCAGCAGCCAAGTGTGGAAAAATGAGCAGTTCTTC
abundance: NA; v_gene: TRBV7-6; j_gene: TRBJ2-3; d_gene: NA; CDR3aa: CASSLGGSLTDTQYF; CDR3nt: TGTGCCAGCAGCTTAGGAGGGTCACTCACAGATACGCAGTATTTT
abundance: NA; v_gene: TRBV19; j_gene: TRBJ1-2; d_gene: NA; CDR3aa: CASSIQGSYGYTF; CDR3nt: TGTGCCAGTAGTATACAGGGCAGCTATGGCTACACCTTC
abundance: NA; v_gene: TRBV7-2; j_gene: TRBJ2-7; d_gene: TRBD2; CDR3aa: CASSLAGGYYEQYF; CDR3nt: TGTGCCAGCAGTCTAGCGGGAGGCTACTACGAGCAGTACTTC
abundance: NA; v_gene: TRBV21-1; j_gene: TRBJ2-1; d_gene: NA; CDR3aa: CASSTLTRASSYNEQFF; CDR3nt: TGTGCCAGCAGCACCCTGACTCGCGCAAGCTCCTACAATGAGCAGTTCTTC
abundance: NA; v_gene: TRBV2; j_gene: TRBJ1-5; d_gene: NA; CDR3aa: CASSEFRDGQPQHF; CDR3nt: TGTGCCAGCAGTGAATTTAGGGATGGTCAGCCCCAGCATTTT
abundance: NA; v_gene: TRBV28; j_gene: TRBJ2-1; d_gene: NA; CDR3aa: CASSLLAVNNEQFF; CDR3nt: TGTGCCAGCAGTTTATTGGCAGTAAACAATGAGCAGTTCTTC
abundance: once; v_gene: TRBV28; j_gene: TRBJ2-7; d_gene: TRBD2; CDR3aa: CASSGPGTSMGEQYF; CDR3nt: TGTGCCAGCAGTGGACCCGGGACTAGTATGGGCGAGCAGTACTTC
abundance: many; v_gene: TRBV7-2; j_gene: TRBJ2-3; d_gene: TRBD2; CDR3aa: CASSLTSGSPDTQYF; CDR3nt: TGTGCCAGCAGCTTAACTAGCGGGAGTCCAGATACGCAGTATTTT
abundance: NA; v_gene: TRBV7-3; j_gene: TRBJ2-7; d_gene: TRBD2; CDR3aa: CASSILAGGLSEQYF; CDR3nt: TGTGCCAGCAGCATACTAGCGGGAGGGCTCTCCGAGCAGTACTTC
abundance: NA; v_gene: TRBV10-3; j_gene: TRBJ1-3; d_gene: NA; CDR3aa: CAISEAGNTIYF; CDR3nt: TGTGCCATCAGTGAGGCTGGAAACACCATATATTTT
abundance: many; v_gene: TRBV5-4; j_gene: TRBJ2-1; d_gene: NA; CDR3aa: CASSFKPGYNEQFF; CDR3nt: TGTGCCAGCAGCTTTAAGCCAGGGTACAATGAGCAGTTCTTC
abundance: NA; v_gene: TRBV2; j_gene: TRBJ1-2; d_gene: NA; CDR3aa: CASSLGSYDGYTF; CDR3nt: TGTGCCAGCAGTCTTGGGAGCTACGATGGCTACACCTTC
abundance: once; v_gene: TRBV6-1; j_gene: TRBJ2-7; d_gene: TRBD2; CDR3aa: CASSERLAGGSQYF; CDR3nt: TGTGCCAGCAGTGAAAGACTAGCGGGAGGGTCCCAGTACTTC
abundance: NA; v_gene: TRBV29-1; j_gene: TRBJ2-3; d_gene: NA; CDR3aa: CSVERGRGTDTQYF; CDR3nt: TGCAGCGTTGAGAGGGGAAGGGGCACAGATACGCAGTATTTT